The entry that follows covers one T cell receptor beta chain sequence. This clone has only one observation. Its target antigen remains unknown. No base qualities exist here, and no much larger clone lies one base off it. The data originate from a study of shared clonotypes between healthy human individuals (dated by TCRdb to about 2020). Background on the whole study: Three men and two women, aged 18 to 49 years, made up the cohort. Blood TCR repertoires of about five healthy adults were deeply sequenced to estimate repertoire size and the extent of clonotype sharing between individuals. To increase sequencing depth and limit assay-specific biases, TCR repertoire library preparation and sequencing were carried out by different laboratories using diverse techniques. Between about 0.94 and 8.9 billion PBMCs per donor were obtained by leukapheresis. For each donor, three plates each were used for CD4 naive and CD4 memory, two plates were used for CD8 naive, and one plate was used for CD8 memory. What the authors observed across the whole study: Across four donors, roughly 5.1% of naive CD4, around 3.5% of naive CD8, 2.3% of memory CD4, and approximately 0.4% of memory CD8 clonotypes were shared. Sampling was restricted to blood, and TCR repertoires in tissues likely differ from the TCR repertoires found in blood. Naive subsets generally had larger estimated clonotype richness than memory subsets did. Pairwise subsampling led to the expectation that sequencing depth would affect the degree of clonotype sharing among donors. Because the study included a small number of donors, the genetic and exposure-history diversity represented was limited. Rarefaction of sorted-subset datasets indicated incomplete sequencing despite the large sequencing depth. Compared with non-shared clonotypes, the clonotypes found in all four sorted-subset donors had higher generation probabilities.

From cysteine to phenylalanine, the CDR3 is 16 amino acids long. Here the CDR3 DNA is all that survives: 48 bases in frame from base 1. From V the trimming removes 8 bases and from J it removes 0 bases, while the gene matches leave 12 bases of the junction unaccounted for. CDR1 and CDR2 (MNHEY, SMNVEV) derive from the germline V gene (reference sequence). The donors were healthy, HIV-negative adults with no recently reported acute infections or vaccinations. All donors were Caucasian adults living in Nashville, Tennessee, USA. CD4+ T cells were enriched by magnetic negative selection; naive cells were then positively selected on CD45RA, and the negative fraction formed the memory subset. Blood was obtained by leukapheresis, after which PBMCs were separated by Ficoll-Histopaque density gradient centrifugation and cryopreserved in liquid nitrogen vapor phase. Analytical flow cytometry was used to check the purity and quantity of each magnetically sorted T cell population. Genomic DNA was isolated from every sorted fraction and measured by UV absorbance on a Nanodrop 2000c.

Using the deep immunoSEQ assay, multiplex PCR amplified TCR CDR3 regions from genomic DNA. Genomic DNA extracted from each cell subset was distributed evenly over all wells of several immunoSEQ 96-well plates, and each plate served as one replicate. For sorted subsets, around 200 ng genomic DNA, equal to tens of thousands of T cell genomes, was loaded into each replicate PCR. The purified libraries were quantified using a Qubit 3.0 fluorometer, sized with a Bioanalyzer 2100, and then quantified again using the KAPA Library Quantification kit. A separate single-read 150-cycle Illumina NextSeq 550 flow cell was used to sequence each immunoSEQ 96-well plate. In the authors' own workflow: Because only junctional sequences without quality scores were contained in the immunoSEQ output, filtering matching that applied to full-length reads could not be performed. Sequences were annotated with PyIR, a Python wrapper for IgBLAST v1.9, and V/J genes and CDR3 were assigned using IMGT germline references. Reads with weak V/J assignments (E-value above 1e-6), missing CDR3, stop codons, out-of-frame junctions, or ambiguous translated residues were removed. V3J clonotypes were defined by identical inferred V gene, J gene, and CDR3 amino acid sequence. The percentage overlap between two repertoires was calculated by dividing the number of shared unique clonotypes by the size of the smaller repertoire. Repertoire richness was assessed with RTK rarefaction, the Chao1 estimator, and Recon v2.1 estimates of unobserved clonotypes. OLGA was used to compute generation probabilities for all TCRbeta clonotypes that the gDNA method yielded from a handful of donors. Imported from immuneACCESS, the table was reduced by TCRdb to in-frame sequences with V and J called. These copies leave out some clones; in studies compared against another copy, an unresolved V gene accounts for under half, and the cause of the remainder is not known. The V and J calls and clone size come from that table; D and trimming were worked out from the DNA. In all, the sample holds about 340,000 clones, and roughly 70% of those were seen once. The top ten clones comprise less than 11% of the sample.

The clonotype was recovered from a young man in good health. The rearranged chain carries TRBV27 and TRBJ2-7, with 8 junctional bases fitting TRBD2. The sample was memory CD4+ T cells sorted from blood. The meaning of the sample's cell subset or site label: CD45RA-negative fraction. The DNA reads TGTGCCAGCCGGGTCCGGGGAGGGACTAGCTCCTACGAGCAGTACTTC. Its product reads: CASRVRGGTSSYEQYF.